This TCR beta chain comes out of a study of beta chain features in type 1 diabetes. Study results and caveats: The study found moderately but significantly shorter TCRB CDR3s in all four CD4+ subsets of Type 1 diabetes patients.

Trimming removed 2 bases at V and 4 bases at J, with 12 bases between. Germline-derived CDR1 and CDR2 are SGDLS and YYNGEE. The CDR3 is made up of 14 amino acids. As every portion of the isolated RNA was reverse transcribed, the sequencing read expressed TCRB transcripts. The protocol was immunoSEQ multiplex PCR, while the TCRdb copy is restricted to in-frame clones and leaves out a portion. The sample comprises around 260,000 clones, roughly 22% of which are singletons, and 0.028% rests with the top ten. Comments on this clone: Its antigen is not known.

The source of this sequence is a woman aged 40 to 50 with type 1 diabetes. This sequence joins TRBV9 and TRBJ1-2; D not resolved. The sequencing input was naive CD4+ T cells from blood. CDR3: CASSVIAGSYGYTF. DNA of the CDR3: TGTGCCAGCAGCGTGATTGCAGGAAGCTATGGCTACACCTTC. The full variable domain, rest sourced from reference TRBV9 and TRBJ1-2, is DSGVTQTPKHLITATGQRVTLRCSPRSGDLSVYWYQQSLDQGLQFLIQYYNGEERAKGNILERFSAQQFPDLHSELNLSSLELGDSALYFCASSVIAGSYGYTFGSGTRLTVV.